Given below is one TCR beta chain in context. The antigen is undetermined. This specimen belongs to a study of OX40 agonist ivuxolimab in advanced cancers. The overall study: The drug used for patients, ivuxolimab, was an agonistic anti-OX40 (CD134) antibody. Patients were treated with intravenous ivuxolimab, dosed at 0.01 to 10 mg/kg and infused every 2 weeks. Study results and caveats: On average, CD8+ T cells had more expanded clones than CD4+. CD4+ and CD8+ blood T cells expanded clonally by week 6 at 0.1 to 3.0 mg/kg.

V lost 0 bases to trimming and J lost 4 bases; unmatched junction nucleotides: 6. Germline V gives CDR1 SGDLS, CDR2 YYNGEE. The CDR3 length is 16 residues. Assay: immunoSEQ multiplex PCR; the TCRdb copy retains only in-frame clones and omits some. Among 15,000 or so clones listed, 70% to 80% were seen once. The input for sequencing was CD4+ or CD8+ T cells sorted from blood, taken in a trial of the OX40 agonist ivuxolimab. The V gene is TRBV9, the J gene TRBJ2-2, with TRBD2 matching over 7 bases. The clonotype was recovered from an adult with an advanced solid tumor such as melanoma, head and neck, liver or kidney cancer. CDR3 bases: TGTGCCAGCAGCGTAGTGTCGGGGGGTCGCACCGGGGAGCTGTTTTTT. Its protein product is CASSVVSGGRTGELFF. The entire variable domain, with the rest obtained from reference TRBV9 and TRBJ2-2, is as follows: DSGVTQTPKHLITATGQRVTLRCSPRSGDLSVYWYQQSLDQGLQFLIQYYNGEERAKGNILERFSAQQFPDLHSELNLSSLELGDSALYFCASSVVSGGRTGELFFGEGSRLTVL.